Below are 14 T cell receptor beta chains sequenced from a single sample in a study of identical twins. TCRdb independently ran MiXCR on the 5' RACE reads; one entry per CDR3 protein. The table records some 1,700,000 distinct CDR3 sequences, around 29% of them present only once. Sequencing was carried out using cord blood. These TCRs come from a newborn girl in good health.

There are many counts of this clonotype. V gene TRBV4-2 combines with J gene TRBJ2-3; 8 bases match TRBD2. With 5 bases clipped from V and 2 bases from J, the junction kept 9 bases outside the gene matches. CDR1 is LGHNA, CDR2 YNFKEQ, per germline. CDR3 length: 16 amino acids. This CDR3 reads CASSSGLAPSTDTQYF. As DNA, the CDR3 is TGTGCCAGCAGCTCCGGACTAGCACCCTCCACAGATACGCAGTATTTT.

This chain links TRBV9 with TRBJ2-3; maybe TRBD2 (5 bases). The CDR3 totals 13 residues. Germline V lookup: CDR1 SGDLS, CDR2 YYNGEE. The V end lost 7 bases, the J end lost 2 bases, and 11 bases lay between the germline ends. CDR3 protein: CASCGLTTDTQYF. CDR3 DNA sequence: TGTGCCAGCTGTGGACTGACCACAGATACGCAGTATTTT.

The J gene is TRBJ1-6, the V gene TRBV20-1; D call uncertain. This CDR3 is 15 amino acids long. Per germline, CDR1 DFQATT and CDR2 SNEGSKA (reference sequence). V lost 2 bases and J 0 bases, leaving 8 bases between the germline ends. CDR3 coding DNA: TGCAGTGCTAGACAGGAGAGCTCCTATAATTCACCCCTCCACTTT. Amino acids: CSARQESSYNSPLHF.

This clonotype has just a few counts. The gene calls are TRBV18 and TRBJ2-7, with 9 bases lining up with TRBD2. The CDR3 covers 17 residues. Germline CDR1 KGHSH, CDR2 LQKENI. J was trimmed by 1 base and V by 1 base; bases with no gene match: 8. The CDR3 DNA sequence: TGTGCCAGCTCACCACAGTTCCGACTAGCGGAGTCCTACGAGCAGTACTTC. Protein sequence: CASSPQFRLAESYEQYF.

The rearrangement joins TRBV5-1 to TRBJ2-7, with D possibly being TRBD1 or TRBD2 (5 bases each). CDR1 SGHRS and CDR2 YFSETQ come from the germline V gene. V shed 5 bases and J shed 1 base, with 10 bases lying between them. The CDR3 loop spans 13 amino acids. CDR3 in DNA: TGCGCCAGCAGGCTGGGGGAATCCTACGAGCAGTACTTC. Translation: CASRLGESYEQYF.

This chain joins TRBV4-1 and TRBJ2-1, with unresolved D. Germline lookup yields CDR1 MGHRA and CDR2 YSYEKL. V lost 1 base and J lost 11, with 15 bases in between. The length of the CDR3 is 14 residues. CDR3: CASSQGLGVIQQFF. In DNA, the CDR3 is TGCGCCAGCAGCCAAGGGCTAGGAGTTATTCAGCAGTTCTTC.

V and J are TRBV5-1 and TRBJ2-5; 14 bases line up with TRBD2. The CDR3 is 17 residues long. CDR1 is SGHRS and CDR2 is YFSETQ in the germline V gene. The trim removed 2 bases at V and 11 bases at J, leaving 14 bases unmatched. This CDR3 reads CASSFDKTSGGAVEQYF. CDR3 bases: TGCGCCAGCAGCTTCGACAAGACTAGCGGGGGGGCCGTTGAGCAGTACTTC.

This clonotype was counted only a few times. The CDR3 region is CASSSTGSSYGYTF. DNA of the CDR3: TGTGCCAGCTCATCAACAGGGTCTTCCTATGGCTACACCTTC. The V and J genes are TRBV18 and TRBJ1-2, with D maybe TRBD1 (6 bases). The V end was cut by 5 bases, the J end by 4 bases, with 14 bases between. The CDR3 covers 14 residues. CDR1 and CDR2 (germline): KGHSH, LQKENI. The full variable domain, rest sourced from reference TRBV18 and TRBJ1-2, is NAGVMQNPRHLVRRRGQEARLRCSPMKGHSHVYWYRQLPEEGLKFMVYLQKENIIDESGMPKERFSAEFPKEGPSILRIQQVVRGDSAAYFCASSSTGSSYGYTFGSGTRLTVV.

This clonotype came up a few times. This sequence joins TRBV29-1 and TRBJ1-1; tentative D call: TRBD1 (6 bases). The CDR3 contains 14 residues. In germline, CDR1 is SQVTM, CDR2 ANQGSEA. The germline V and J ends were trimmed by 6 bases and 1 base, with 15 bases remaining between them. Here the CDR3 DNA reads TGCAGCGTCCACGTTAGGGGGGGGAACACTGAAGCTTTCTTT. It codes for CSVHVRGGNTEAFF.

Remarks on this clonotype: A clone one base away is much larger, so this may be a read error. The rearrangement uses TRBV20-1 and TRBJ2-3, with D possibly being TRBD1 (7 bases). Germline lookup yields CDR1 DFQATT and CDR2 SNEGSKA (reference sequence). The CDR3 consists of 13 residues. The V gene lost 5 bases and the J gene lost 5 bases, with 14 bases spanning the gap. The CDR3 DNA reads as TGCAGTGCTGCAGGGGGAGGAATAGATACGCAGTATTTT. Its translation is CSAAGGGIDTQYF.

This chain joins TRBV14 and TRBJ2-4; 8 nucleotides match TRBD2. The DNA end is more similar to TRBJ2-7, so the J call may be wrong. The germline V gene encodes CDR1 SGHDN and CDR2 FVKESK. This CDR3 has 16 amino acids. CDR3 amino acids: CASSQRQGLGDYEQYF. CDR3 sequence (DNA): TGTGCCAGCAGCCAGAGGCAGGGACTAGGGGACTACGAGCAGTACTTC.

The chain uses TRBV5-1 and TRBJ2-7; tentatively, D is TRBD2 (5 bases). The CDR3 consists of 17 residues. Germline V CDR1 and CDR2: SGHRS, YFSETQ. Trimming took off 0 bases at V and 3 bases at J, with 19 bases between the two ends. The CDR3: CASSLGVLAGVIYEQYF. CDR3 DNA: TGCGCCAGCAGCTTGGGAGTCCTAGCCGGAGTTATCTACGAGCAGTACTTC.

The rearrangement links TRBV4-1 to TRBJ2-1; tentatively, D is TRBD2 (5 bases). V dropped 1 base and J dropped 0 bases, with 13 bases sitting between them. Per germline, CDR1 MGHRA and CDR2 YSYEKL. The CDR3 has 17 residues. The CDR3 sequence: CASSQVRAGLSYNEQFF. Here the CDR3 DNA reads TGCGCCAGCAGCCAAGTAAGGGCGGGCCTCTCCTACAATGAGCAGTTCTTC.

This clonotype was detected many times. The chain recombines TRBV12-3 or TRBV12-4 with TRBJ2-1, with TRBD2 matching 15 bases. V trimming: 6 bases; J trimming: 2 bases; junction bases outside the gene matches: 5. The CDR3 runs 17 residues. The CDR3 nucleotides read TGTGCCAGCAGCGGACTAGCGGGGGGGCCCGCCTACAATGAGCAGTTCTTC. Encoded protein: CASSGLAGGPAYNEQFF.